This T cell receptor beta chain was sequenced in a study of T cells in Graves' hyperthyroidism and ophthalmopathy. Researchers amplified the TCR beta CDR3 regions from RNA transcripts. HTBI primers were used for first-round RT-PCR of the TCR CDR3. TCRdb re-called the multiplex PCR reads through MiXCR, storing one row per CDR3 protein. The data hold 550,000 to 700,000 distinct CDR3 sequences, with approximately 44% observed a single time. On this clonotype itself: Sequence at one end of the junction differs from germline and may be a read error.

There are 12 residues in the CDR3. Germline V CDR1 and CDR2: SEHNR, FQNEAQ (reference sequence). This sequence joins TRBV7-9 and TRBJ1-2; the D gene is possibly TRBD1 (5 bases). Material: peripheral blood or thyroid tissue (not recorded which). This TCR derives from an adult woman with Graves' disease, either hyperthyroidism or ophthalmopathy (not recorded which). The CDR3 DNA follows: TGTGCCAGCGGCTCGGGACTGTTCTATTACGCCTTC. This translates into CASGSGLFYYAF.